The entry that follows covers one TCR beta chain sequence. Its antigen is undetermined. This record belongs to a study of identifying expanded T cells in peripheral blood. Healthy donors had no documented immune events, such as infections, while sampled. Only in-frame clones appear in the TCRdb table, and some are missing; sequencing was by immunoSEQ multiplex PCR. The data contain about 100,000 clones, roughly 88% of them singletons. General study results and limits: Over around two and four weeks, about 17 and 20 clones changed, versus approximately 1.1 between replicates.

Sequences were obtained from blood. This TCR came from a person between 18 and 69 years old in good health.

CDR3 sequence reads: CASSVSGHFNYGYTF. CDR3 DNA: TGTGCCAGTAGTGTCTCGGGACACTTTAACTATGGCTACACCTTC. The chain recombines TRBV19 with TRBJ1-2, with D maybe TRBD1 (6 bases). The CDR3 contains 15 residues. V gave up 5 bases and J gave up 1 base, with 14 bases separating them. Germline V gene sequence: CDR1 LNHDA, CDR2 SQIVND (reference sequence).